This TCR beta chain was sequenced for a study of blood T cell repertoires in COVID-19. Generated by immunoSEQ multiplex PCR, the TCRdb table keeps only in-frame clones and is missing some. The sample lists some 300,000 clones; roughly 89% were seen once. This clonotype was sampled from a middle-aged woman with COVID-19, enrolled during active disease. Source material: peripheral blood.

CDR3 bases: TGTGCCAGCAGCGTGGTAGCGATGGCGGGTGGTACGCAGTATTTT. It is translated as CASSVVAMAGGTQYF. The rearrangement joins TRBV9 to TRBJ2-3; weak D call: TRBD2 (5 bases). The CDR3 totals 15 residues. Germline values: CDR1 SGDLS, CDR2 YYNGEE. The ends were cut back, 2 bases at V and 8 bases at J, with 18 bases in the middle.